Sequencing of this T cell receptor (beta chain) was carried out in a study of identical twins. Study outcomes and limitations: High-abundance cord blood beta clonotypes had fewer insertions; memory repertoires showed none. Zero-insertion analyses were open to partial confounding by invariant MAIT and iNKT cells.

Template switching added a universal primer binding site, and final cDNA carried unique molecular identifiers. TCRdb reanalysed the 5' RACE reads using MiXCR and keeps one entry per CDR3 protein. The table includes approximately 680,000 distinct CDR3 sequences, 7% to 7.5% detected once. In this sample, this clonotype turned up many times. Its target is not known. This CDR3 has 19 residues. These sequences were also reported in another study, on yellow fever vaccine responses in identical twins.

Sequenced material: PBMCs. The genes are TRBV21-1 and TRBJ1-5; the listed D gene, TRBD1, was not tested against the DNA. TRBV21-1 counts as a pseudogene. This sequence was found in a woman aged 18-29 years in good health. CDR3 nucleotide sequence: TGTGCCAGCAGCAAAACCCGCCTTTTAGGGGGCCCTTATGATCAGCCCCAGCATTTT. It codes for CASSKTRLLGGPYDQPQHF.